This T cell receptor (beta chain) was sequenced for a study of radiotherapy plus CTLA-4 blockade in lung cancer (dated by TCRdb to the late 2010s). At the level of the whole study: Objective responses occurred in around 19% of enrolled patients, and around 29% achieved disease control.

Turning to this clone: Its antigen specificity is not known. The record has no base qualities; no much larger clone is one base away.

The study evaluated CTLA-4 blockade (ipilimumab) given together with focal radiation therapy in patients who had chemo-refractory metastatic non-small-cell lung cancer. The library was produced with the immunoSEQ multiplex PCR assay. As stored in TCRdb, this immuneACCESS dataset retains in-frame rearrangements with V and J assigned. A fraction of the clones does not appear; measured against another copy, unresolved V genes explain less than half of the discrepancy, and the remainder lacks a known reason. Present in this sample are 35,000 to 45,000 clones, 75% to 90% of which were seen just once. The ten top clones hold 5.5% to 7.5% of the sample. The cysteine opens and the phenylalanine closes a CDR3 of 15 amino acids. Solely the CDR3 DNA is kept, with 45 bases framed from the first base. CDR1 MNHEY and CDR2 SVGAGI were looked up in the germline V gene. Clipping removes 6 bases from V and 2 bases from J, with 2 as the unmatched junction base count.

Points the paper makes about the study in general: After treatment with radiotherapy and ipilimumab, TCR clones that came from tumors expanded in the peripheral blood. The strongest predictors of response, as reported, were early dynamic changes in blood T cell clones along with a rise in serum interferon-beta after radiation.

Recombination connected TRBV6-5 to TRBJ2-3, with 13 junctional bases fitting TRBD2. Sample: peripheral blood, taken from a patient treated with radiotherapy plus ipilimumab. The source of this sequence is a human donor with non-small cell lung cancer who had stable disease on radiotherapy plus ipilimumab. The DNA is TGTGCCAGCAGACTAGCGGGAGGGCACACAGATACGCAGTATTTT. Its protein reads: CASRLAGGHTDTQYF.